What follows are 10 T cell receptor beta chains derived from one specimen sequenced in a study of CD8 T cell repertoires and HIV-1 epitope variants. Here immunoSEQ multiplex PCR was the method, and the copy in TCRdb shows in-frame clones only, minus some. The table records 6,000 or so clones, about 65% of them present only once. Antigen specificity for these receptors is unknown. The sequenced sample was cultured CD8+ T cells derived from PBMCs. Every receptor here comes from a male donor with HIV.

This clone has more than one count but fewer than ten. The chain uses TRBV15 and TRBJ1-1; D is undetermined. The CDR3 runs 12 residues. V lost 3 bases and J lost 3, with 5 bases in between. The germline CDR1 and CDR2 sequences are LNHNV and YYDKDF (reference sequence). Here the CDR3 reads CATSREYTEAFF. The CDR3 nucleotides read TGTGCCACCAGCAGGGAGTACACTGAAGCTTTCTTT. The variable domain in full, with the rest retrieved from reference TRBV15 and TRBJ1-1, is DAMVIQNPRYQVTQFGKPVTLSCSQTLNHNVMYWYQQKSSQAPKLLFHYYDKDFNNEADTPDNFQSRRPNTSFCFLDIRSPGLGDTAMYLCATSREYTEAFFGQGTRLTVV.

The rearrangement joins TRBV27 to TRBJ2-1; possibly TRBD1 for D (6 bases). The CDR3 totals 12 residues. V was clipped by 5 bases and J by 6 bases, with 8 bases between them. Germline CDR1 MNHEY, CDR2 SMNVEV (reference sequence). CDR3 bases: TGTGCCAGCAGTGCACAGGGCAATGAGCAGTTCTTC. Translation: CASSAQGNEQFF.

This rearrangement joins TRBV5-1 to TRBJ1-2; 9 bases align to TRBD1. V was clipped by 10 bases and J by 7 bases; unmatched bases: 8. This CDR3 is built from 12 residues. Looked up from germline, CDR1 is SGHRS and CDR2 is YFSETQ. CDR3 sequence (DNA): TGCGCCCGCGTGGGACAGGGCCTTGGCTACACCTTC. Amino acid sequence: CARVGQGLGYTF.

V usage is TRBV7-2 and J usage is TRBJ2-1, with D uncertain. The CDR3 is 12 residues long. Germline CDR1 is SGHTA and CDR2 is FQGNSA. V shed 2 bases and J shed 8 bases, with 7 bases lying between them. The CDR3 DNA follows: TGTGCCAGCAGCTTATTGACGCATGAGCAGTTCTTC. Residues: CASSLLTHEQFF. Full variable domain (remainder filled in from reference TRBV7-2 and TRBJ2-1): GAGVSQSPSNKVTEKGKDVELRCDPISGHTALYWYRQSLGQGLEFLIYFQGNSAPDKSGLPSDRFSAERTGGSVSTLTIQRTQQEDSAVYLCASSLLTHEQFFGPGTRLTVL.

The DNA of the CDR3 is TGTGCCAGCAAATGGACAGGGTTAGGAGAGCAGTTCTTC. Protein: CASKWTGLGEQFF. The V call is TRBV6-1, the J call TRBJ2-1; 8 nucleotides match TRBD1. Germline trimming cut 7 bases from V and 10 bases from J; bases unmatched to any gene: 9. CDR3 length: 13 residues. The germline gives CDR1 MNHNS, CDR2 SASEGT.

V usage is TRBV19 and J usage is TRBJ2-3, with D perhaps being TRBD1 or TRBD2 (5 bases each). Germline CDR1 is LNHDA and CDR2 is SQIVND (reference sequence). CDR3 length: 15 amino acids. The V and J ends lost 2 bases and 3 bases respectively, with 12 bases between them. The chain's CDR3 is CASSILGERTDTQYF. The DNA of the CDR3 is TGTGCCAGTAGTATATTGGGGGAGCGGACAGATACGCAGTATTTT.

This chain connects TRBV6-5 to TRBJ1-1; D is possibly TRBD1 (6 bases). Looked up from germline, CDR1 is MNHEY and CDR2 is SVGAGI. Between the trimmed V and J ends, which lost 0 bases and 4 bases, there was a span of 12 bases. The CDR3 has 15 residues. The CDR3 coding sequence is TGTGCCAGCAGTTACTCGGACAGTTCGGTCACTGAAGCTTTCTTT. Encoded protein: CASSYSDSSVTEAFF.

This sequence joins TRBV4-3 and TRBJ2-7, with 8 bases lining up with TRBD1. CDR1 is LGHNA and CDR2 is YSLEER in the germline V gene. The V gene end was trimmed by 4 bases and the J gene end by 2 bases; junction bases not matched to a gene: 4. The CDR3 is 14 residues long. The CDR3 DNA reads TGCGCCAGCAGCCCGGGACAGGTCCCCTACGAGCAGTACTTC. Protein product: CASSPGQVPYEQYF.

J is TRBJ2-3 and V is TRBV7-9; D unresolved. V lost 5 bases and J 15 bases, leaving 18 bases between the germline ends. Germline CDR1 reads SEHNR; CDR2 reads FQNEAQ (reference sequence). The CDR3 has 12 residues. The CDR3 DNA is TGTGCCAGCAGCGAAGGACCATCTCAGGACTATTTT. Translated, it gives CASSEGPSQDYF.

The genes are TRBV28 and TRBJ1-2; D remains ambiguous. Germline V CDR1 and CDR2: MDHEN, SYDVKM. The CDR3 length is 13 residues. V gave up 6 bases and J gave up 0 bases, with 8 bases separating them. CDR3 nucleotides: TGTGCCAGCAGGCTGTTCGCTAACTATGGCTACACCTTC. Translating it yields CASRLFANYGYTF.